This T cell receptor beta chain was found in a study of blood T cells in healthy people across ages. Then a second PCR, running roughly 7 to 11 cycles, was carried out with a sample-barcoded 5' primer and a J-beta primer mix. Every cDNA was tagged by a template-switch adaptor with 12 random nucleotides. TCRdb independently ran MiXCR on the 5' RACE reads; one entry per CDR3 protein. The sample lists 1,500,000 or so distinct CDR3 sequences; almost 60% were seen once. The CDR3 runs to 12 residues. Trimming removed 6 bases from V and 3 bases from J, with 7 bases in between. Per the germline V gene, CDR1 is ENHRY and CDR2 is SYGVKD.

The clonotype originates from a man younger than 35 in good health. The rearrangement joins TRBV10-3 to TRBJ2-3; no clear D gene. Sample: blood. For the CDR3, the DNA is TGTGCCATCAGCGCAGAAACAGATACGCAGTATTTT. It yields the protein CAISAETDTQYF.